Listed here are 19 T cell receptor beta chains from one sample, sequenced in a study of blood T cell repertoires in COVID-19. TCRdb keeps only in-frame clones here, not all; method: immunoSEQ multiplex PCR. The sample yields roughly 250,000 clones, approximately 78% seen once. Material for sequencing was peripheral blood. The source of these receptors is a woman aged 55-75 years with active or convalescent COVID-19.

This clone came up once. The chain recombines TRBV11-2 with TRBJ2-1; 12 nucleotides match TRBD2. CDR3 length equals 17 residues. From germline, CDR1 is SGHAT and CDR2 FQNNGV. Trimming at V came to 1 base and at J to 4 bases, leaving 5 bases not matched to a gene. The CDR3 coding sequence is TGTGCCAGCAGCTTAGCCCCCCTAGCGGGGGGGTACAATGAGCAGTTCTTC. Amino acids: CASSLAPLAGGYNEQFF.

The chain couples TRBV7-9 to TRBJ2-1; TRBD1 aligns across 9 bases. V trimming: 6 bases; J trimming: 1 base; junction bases outside the gene matches: 7. Germline CDR1 SEHNR, CDR2 FQNEAQ (reference sequence). The length of the CDR3 is 16 residues. CDR3 in DNA: TGTGCCAGCAGTGTAACCGGGACAGGGTCCTACAATGAGCAGTTCTTC. Amino acids: CASSVTGTGSYNEQFF.

This rearrangement joins TRBV28 to TRBJ1-6, with 11 bases lining up with TRBD1. Germline V CDR1 and CDR2: MDHEN, SYDVKM. Germline trimming cut 7 bases from V and 9 bases from J; bases unmatched to any gene: 8. This CDR3 contains 15 residues. The CDR3: CASNTIGTGGSPLHF. In nucleotides, the CDR3 is TGTGCCAGCAACACTATCGGGACAGGGGGTTCACCCCTCCACTTT.

The rearrangement links TRBV5-8 to TRBJ2-1, with TRBD2 matching 11 bases. Per the germline V gene, CDR1 is SGHTS and CDR2 is YDEGEE. V dropped 3 bases and J dropped 6; count of bases not matched to a gene: 5. The CDR3 length is 15 residues. The CDR3 loop reads CASSSGLAAANEQFF. CDR3 nucleotides: TGTGCCAGCAGCTCGGGACTAGCGGCAGCCAATGAGCAGTTCTTC.

This clone occurred once. The chain couples TRBV7-9 to TRBJ1-2; D perhaps matches TRBD1 (5 bases). The germline CDR1 and CDR2 sequences are SEHNR and FQNEAQ (reference sequence). The CDR3 contains 17 residues. V was trimmed by 11 bases and J by 4 bases, leaving 29 bases between them. The CDR3 coding sequence is TGTGCCCAACCGCTAGGGACTACCTCATCCTCTACCTATGGCTACACCTTC. Its protein is CAQPLGTTSSSTYGYTF.

This chain connects TRBV3-1 (or the pseudogene TRBV3-2) to TRBJ2-5; 7 bases are a match to TRBD2. V dropped 3 bases and J dropped 3; count of bases not matched to a gene: 10. CDR3 length: 16 residues. Looked up from germline, CDR1 is LGHDT and CDR2 is YNNKEL (reference sequence). In nucleotides, the CDR3 is TGTGCCAGCAGCCATCCTCGGACGGGGGGAAAAGAGACCCAGTACTTC. Protein: CASSHPRTGGKETQYF.

The J gene is TRBJ2-7, the V gene TRBV6-2 or TRBV6-3; the D is unclear. This CDR3 region has 14 residues. Germline CDR1 and CDR2: MNHEY and SVGEGT. Trimming stripped 2 bases from V and 0 bases from J, with 8 bases between. The CDR3 nucleotides are TGTGCCAGCAGTTACCAGTATTCCTCCTACGAGCAGTACTTC. It yields the protein CASSYQYSSYEQYF.

CDR3 in amino acids: CASSPGGQGGAFF. CDR3 in DNA: TGTGCCAGCTCACCGGGAGGCCAGGGGGGAGCTTTCTTT. V usage is TRBV18 and J usage is TRBJ1-1; 7 bases align to TRBD1. The CDR3 consists of 13 residues. From germline, CDR1 is KGHSH and CDR2 LQKENI. V trimming: 3 bases; J trimming: 10 bases; junction bases outside the gene matches: 8.

This clone appeared a single time. The gene calls are TRBV7-2 and TRBJ1-3, with no clear D. The germline CDR1 and CDR2 sequences are SGHTA and FQGNSA. The CDR3 loop spans 15 amino acids. Between the trimmed V and J ends, which lost 2 bases and 2 bases, there was a span of 10 bases. The CDR3 nucleotides are TGTGCCAGCAGCTTAAGCTCCGGGGCTGGAAACACCATATATTTT. Translating it yields CASSLSSGAGNTIYF.

The rearrangement uses TRBV2 and TRBJ1-3, with D unclear. Germline V gene data show CDR1 as SNHLY and CDR2 as FYNNEI. This CDR3 is 12 amino acids long. Between the trimmed V and J ends, which lost 6 bases and 0 bases, there was a span of 3 bases. The CDR3 sequence: CASRASGNTIYF. CDR3 nucleotide sequence: TGTGCCAGCAGGGCCTCTGGAAACACCATATATTTT.

The rearrangement joins TRBV18 to TRBJ2-5; 9 bases agree with TRBD2. After removal of 4 bases from V and 0 bases from J, the junction contained 3 bases not matched to a gene. CDR1 is KGHSH, CDR2 LQKENI, per germline. CDR3 size: 15 residues. The CDR3 nucleotides are TGTGCCAGCTCACTCTTAGCGGGGGACCAAGAGACCCAGTACTTC. It encodes CASSLLAGDQETQYF. Drawing the rest from reference TRBV18 and TRBJ2-5, the complete variable domain is NAGVMQNPRHLVRRRGQEARLRCSPMKGHSHVYWYRQLPEEGLKFMVYLQKENIIDESGMPKERFSAEFPKEGPSILRIQQVVRGDSAAYFCASSLLAGDQETQYFGPGTRLLVL.

This chain joins TRBV4-1 and TRBJ1-5, with 7 bases lining up with TRBD1. V gave up 0 bases and J gave up 7 bases; unmatched junction bases: 9. The CDR3 spans 16 residues. Germline V CDR1 and CDR2: MGHRA, YSYEKL. CDR3 coding DNA: TGCGCCAGCAGCCAAGAGGTGACAGGGTCCTTCCAGCCCCAGCATTTT. This gives the protein CASSQEVTGSFQPQHF.

V is TRBV12-3 or TRBV12-4 and J is TRBJ1-1; the D is unclear. Trimming left V 4 bases short and J 5 bases short, with 8 bases between. This CDR3 region has 12 residues. CDR3 in DNA: TGTGCCAGCAGTTCTTTCCGGACTGAAGCTTTCTTT. Protein sequence: CASSSFRTEAFF.

This rearrangement joins TRBV6-5 to TRBJ1-5; the D is unclear. V lost 4 bases and J lost 8, with 18 bases in between. This CDR3 contains 15 residues. CDR1 is MNHEY, CDR2 SVGAGI, per germline. CDR3 in DNA: TGTGCCAGCAGTTCCCCCGGGGTCCCTGGGGAGCCCCAGCATTTT. Protein product: CASSSPGVPGEPQHF.

V is TRBV11-3 and J is TRBJ2-1; 12 bases are a match to TRBD2. V lost 0 bases, J lost 6 bases, and 6 bases stayed unmatched. Germline V lookup: CDR1 SGHNT, CDR2 YENEEA. This CDR3 has 17 residues. CDR3 DNA: TGTGCCAGCAGCTTAGAAACTAGCGGGGGGTTAATCAATGAGCAGTTCTTC. Translating it yields CASSLETSGGLINEQFF.

CDR3 sequence reads: CASSSTGGRSYNEQFF. The CDR3 nucleotides are TGTGCCAGCTCATCAACAGGGGGCCGGTCCTACAATGAGCAGTTCTTC. The rearrangement joins TRBV18 to TRBJ2-1; TRBD1 matches at 9 bases. Germline trimming cut 5 bases from V and 1 base from J; bases unmatched to any gene: 6. The CDR3 runs to 16 residues. Germline values: CDR1 KGHSH, CDR2 LQKENI.

The chain links TRBV5-5 to TRBJ2-7; 7 positions agree with TRBD2. Germline V gene lookup returns CDR1 SGHKS and CDR2 YYEKEE (reference sequence). The length of the CDR3 is 16 residues. The trim removed 4 bases at V and 2 bases at J, leaving 12 bases unmatched. CDR3 sequence (DNA): TGTGCCAGCAGCGGGACCGGGACTACTCCCCCCTACGAGCAGTACTTC. Its protein product is CASSGTGTTPPYEQYF.

This sequence joins TRBV27 and TRBJ2-5; 12 bases agree with TRBD2. With V trimmed by 5 bases and J by 7 bases, 5 bases remained unmatched. CDR1 is MNHEY and CDR2 is SMNVEV in the germline V gene (reference sequence). CDR3 length: 14 amino acids. The CDR3 loop is CASSLAGGPGTQYF. CDR3 bases: TGTGCCAGCAGTCTAGCGGGGGGGCCGGGGACCCAGTACTTC.

This sequence joins TRBV7-6 and TRBJ2-3; 7 bases are shared with TRBD2. J lost 3 bases, V lost 0 bases, and 3 bases had no gene match. This CDR3 has 15 residues. In germline, CDR1 is SGHVS, CDR2 FNYEAQ. This CDR3 is CASSLAVGGTDTQYF. For the CDR3, the DNA is TGTGCCAGCAGCTTAGCAGTGGGGGGGACAGATACGCAGTATTTT.